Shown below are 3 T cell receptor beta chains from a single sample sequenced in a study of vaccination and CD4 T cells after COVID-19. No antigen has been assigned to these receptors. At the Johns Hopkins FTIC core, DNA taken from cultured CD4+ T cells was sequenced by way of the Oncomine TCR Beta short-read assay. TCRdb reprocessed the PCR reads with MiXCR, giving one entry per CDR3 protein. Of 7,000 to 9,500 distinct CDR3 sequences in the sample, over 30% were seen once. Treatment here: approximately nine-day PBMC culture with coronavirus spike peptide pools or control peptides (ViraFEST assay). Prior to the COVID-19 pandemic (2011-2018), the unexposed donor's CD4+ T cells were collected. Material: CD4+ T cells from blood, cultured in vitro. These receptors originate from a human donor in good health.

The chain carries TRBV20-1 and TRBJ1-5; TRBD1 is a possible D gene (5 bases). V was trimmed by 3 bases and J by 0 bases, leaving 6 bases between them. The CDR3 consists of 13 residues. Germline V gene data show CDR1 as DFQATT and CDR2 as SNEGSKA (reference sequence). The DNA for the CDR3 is TGCAGTGCTAGTGGGGGTAGCAATCAGCCCCAGCATTTT. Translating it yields CSASGGSNQPQHF.

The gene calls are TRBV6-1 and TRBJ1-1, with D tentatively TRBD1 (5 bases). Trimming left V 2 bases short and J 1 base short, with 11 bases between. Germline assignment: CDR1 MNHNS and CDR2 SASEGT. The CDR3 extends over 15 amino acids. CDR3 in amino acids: CASSELKGKNTEAFF. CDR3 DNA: TGTGCCAGCAGTGAACTGAAGGGGAAGAACACTGAAGCTTTCTTT.

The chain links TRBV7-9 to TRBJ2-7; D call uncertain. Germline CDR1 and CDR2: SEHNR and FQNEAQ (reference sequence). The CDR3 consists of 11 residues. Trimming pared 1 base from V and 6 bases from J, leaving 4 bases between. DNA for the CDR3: TGTGCCAGCAGCTTAGAGGCCGAGCAGTACTTC. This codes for CASSLEAEQYF.